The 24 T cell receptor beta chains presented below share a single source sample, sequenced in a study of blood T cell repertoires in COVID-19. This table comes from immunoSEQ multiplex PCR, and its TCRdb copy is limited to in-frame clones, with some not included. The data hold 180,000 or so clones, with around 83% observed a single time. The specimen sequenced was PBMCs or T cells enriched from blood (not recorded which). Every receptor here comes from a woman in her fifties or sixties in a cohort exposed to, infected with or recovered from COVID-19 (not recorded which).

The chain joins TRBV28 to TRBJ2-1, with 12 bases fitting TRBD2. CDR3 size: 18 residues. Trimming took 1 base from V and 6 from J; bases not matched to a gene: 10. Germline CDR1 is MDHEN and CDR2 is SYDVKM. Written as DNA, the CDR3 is TGTGCCAGCAGTTTATTTAGACTAGCGGGAGTTCGGGGCAATGAGCAGTTCTTC. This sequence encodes CASSLFRLAGVRGNEQFF.

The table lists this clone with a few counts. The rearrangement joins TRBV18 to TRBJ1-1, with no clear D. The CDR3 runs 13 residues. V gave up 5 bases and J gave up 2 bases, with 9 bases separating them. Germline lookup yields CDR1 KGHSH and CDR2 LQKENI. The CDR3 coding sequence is TGTGCCAGCTCAGTTAATTCTAACACTGAAGCTTTCTTT. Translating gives CASSVNSNTEAFF.

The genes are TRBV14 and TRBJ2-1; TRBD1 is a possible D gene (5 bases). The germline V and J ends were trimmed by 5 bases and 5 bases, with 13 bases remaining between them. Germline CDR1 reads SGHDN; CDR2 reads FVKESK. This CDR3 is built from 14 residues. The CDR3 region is CASSFDSLNNEQFF. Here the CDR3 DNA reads TGTGCCAGCAGCTTCGACAGTTTGAACAATGAGCAGTTCTTC.

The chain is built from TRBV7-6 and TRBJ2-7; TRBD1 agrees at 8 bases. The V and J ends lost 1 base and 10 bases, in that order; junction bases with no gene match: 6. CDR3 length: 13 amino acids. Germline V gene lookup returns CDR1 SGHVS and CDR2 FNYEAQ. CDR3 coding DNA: TGTGCCAGCAGCTTAGATGGACAGGGTCGTCAGTACTTC. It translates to CASSLDGQGRQYF. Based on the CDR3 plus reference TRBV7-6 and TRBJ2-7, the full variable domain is GAGVSQSPRYKVTKRGQDVALRCDPISGHVSLYWYRQALGQGPEFLTYFNYEAQQDKSGLPNDRFSAERPEGSISTLTIQRTEQRDSAMYRCASSLDGQGRQYFGPGTRLTVT.

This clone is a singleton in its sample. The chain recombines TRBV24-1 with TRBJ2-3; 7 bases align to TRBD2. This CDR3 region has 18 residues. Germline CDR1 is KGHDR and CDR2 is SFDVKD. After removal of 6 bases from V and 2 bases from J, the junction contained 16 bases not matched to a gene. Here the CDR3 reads CATSKLAGLGADTDTQYF. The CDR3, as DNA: TGTGCCACCAGTAAGTTAGCGGGCCTCGGCGCGGACACAGATACGCAGTATTTT.

DNA of the CDR3: TGTGCCAGCCGACCGGGGTTGGCTCAGCCCCAGCATTTT. Protein: CASRPGLAQPQHF. The chain uses TRBV6-5 and TRBJ1-5; D ambiguous. The CDR3 has 13 amino acids. From germline, CDR1 is MNHEY and CDR2 SVGAGI. Trimming cost V 8 bases and J 6 bases, with 14 bases left between them.

CDR3 residues: CASSPGRQAFYEQYF. CDR3 DNA: TGTGCCAGCTCACCAGGACGACAGGCGTTCTACGAGCAGTACTTC. The gene calls are TRBV18 and TRBJ2-7, with a weak D call TRBD1 (6 bases). Trimming stripped 2 bases from V and 3 bases from J, with 14 bases between. Germline V CDR1 and CDR2: KGHSH, LQKENI. The CDR3 length is 15 residues.

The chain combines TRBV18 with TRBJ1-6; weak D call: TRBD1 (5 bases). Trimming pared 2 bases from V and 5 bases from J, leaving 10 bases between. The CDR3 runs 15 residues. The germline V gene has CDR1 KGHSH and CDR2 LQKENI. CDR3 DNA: TGTGCCAGCTCACCATCAGGGATCAATAATTCACCCCTCCACTTT. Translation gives CASSPSGINNSPLHF. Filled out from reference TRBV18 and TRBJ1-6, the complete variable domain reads NAGVMQNPRHLVRRRGQEARLRCSPMKGHSHVYWYRQLPEEGLKFMVYLQKENIIDESGMPKERFSAEFPKEGPSILRIQQVVRGDSAAYFCASSPSGINNSPLHFGNGTRLTVT.

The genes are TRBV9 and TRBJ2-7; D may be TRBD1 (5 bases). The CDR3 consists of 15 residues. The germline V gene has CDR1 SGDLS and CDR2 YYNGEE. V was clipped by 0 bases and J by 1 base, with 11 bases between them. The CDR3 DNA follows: TGTGCCAGCAGCGTAGGAGTAGGGGAATCCTACGAGCAGTACTTC. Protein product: CASSVGVGESYEQYF.

CDR3 in amino acids: CASSPQPTTGTDGYTF. CDR3 sequence (DNA): TGTGCCAGCAGCCCACAGCCTACAACCGGGACAGATGGCTACACCTTC. The rearrangement joins TRBV7-6 to TRBJ1-2; the match to TRBD1 covers 7 bases. The CDR3 has 16 amino acids. CDR1 is SGHVS and CDR2 is FNYEAQ in the germline V gene. V shed 5 bases, J shed 6 bases, and the junction held 15 bases outside the gene matches. The complete variable domain, with remaining parts taken from reference TRBV7-6 and TRBJ1-2, reads GAGVSQSPRYKVTKRGQDVALRCDPISGHVSLYWYRQALGQGPEFLTYFNYEAQQDKSGLPNDRFSAERPEGSISTLTIQRTEQRDSAMYRCASSPQPTTGTDGYTFGSGTRLTVV.

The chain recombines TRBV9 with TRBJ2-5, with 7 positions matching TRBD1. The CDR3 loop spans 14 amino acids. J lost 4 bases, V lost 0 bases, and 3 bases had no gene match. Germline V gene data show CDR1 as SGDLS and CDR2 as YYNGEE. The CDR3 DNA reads TGTGCCAGCAGCGTAGGGGGACAGCTAGAGACCCAGTACTTC. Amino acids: CASSVGGQLETQYF.

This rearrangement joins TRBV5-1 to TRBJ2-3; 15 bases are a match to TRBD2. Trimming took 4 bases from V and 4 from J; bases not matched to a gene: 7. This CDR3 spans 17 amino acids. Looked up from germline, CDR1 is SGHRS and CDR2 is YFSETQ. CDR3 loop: CASSQGLAGGLADTQYF. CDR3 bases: TGCGCCAGCAGCCAGGGACTAGCGGGAGGCCTGGCAGATACGCAGTATTTT. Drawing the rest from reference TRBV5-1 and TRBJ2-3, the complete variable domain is KAGVTQTPRYLIKTRGQQVTLSCSPISGHRSVSWYQQTPGQGLQFLFEYFSETQRNKGNFPGRFSGRQFSNSRSEMNVSTLELGDSALYLCASSQGLAGGLADTQYFGPGTRLTVL.

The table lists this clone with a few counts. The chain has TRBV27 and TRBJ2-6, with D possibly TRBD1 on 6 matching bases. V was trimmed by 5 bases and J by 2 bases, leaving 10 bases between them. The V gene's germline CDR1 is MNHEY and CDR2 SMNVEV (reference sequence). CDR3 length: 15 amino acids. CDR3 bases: TGTGCCAGCAGTAAACAGGGAGCTGGGGCCAACGTCCTGACTTTC. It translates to CASSKQGAGANVLTF.

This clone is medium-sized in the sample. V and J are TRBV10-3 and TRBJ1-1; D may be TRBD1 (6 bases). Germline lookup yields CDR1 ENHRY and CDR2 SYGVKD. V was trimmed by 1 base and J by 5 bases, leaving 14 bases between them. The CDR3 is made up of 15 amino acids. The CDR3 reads CAISEWGGEGTEAFF. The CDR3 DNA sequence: TGTGCCATCAGTGAGTGGGGGGGCGAGGGAACTGAAGCTTTCTTT.

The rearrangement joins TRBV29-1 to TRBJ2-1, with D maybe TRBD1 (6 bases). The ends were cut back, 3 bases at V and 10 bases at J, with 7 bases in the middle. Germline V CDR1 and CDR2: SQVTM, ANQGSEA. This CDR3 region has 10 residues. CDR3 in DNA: TGCAGCGTTGACGGACAGGAGCAGTTCTTC. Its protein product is CSVDGQEQFF.

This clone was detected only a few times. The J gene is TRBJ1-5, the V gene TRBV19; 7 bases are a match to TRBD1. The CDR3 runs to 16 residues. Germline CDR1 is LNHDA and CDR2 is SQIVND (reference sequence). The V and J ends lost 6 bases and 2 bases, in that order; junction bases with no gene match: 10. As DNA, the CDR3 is TGTGCCAGTAGCCAAACAGGGGCGCCGGGCAATCAGCCCCAGCATTTT. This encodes CASSQTGAPGNQPQHF.

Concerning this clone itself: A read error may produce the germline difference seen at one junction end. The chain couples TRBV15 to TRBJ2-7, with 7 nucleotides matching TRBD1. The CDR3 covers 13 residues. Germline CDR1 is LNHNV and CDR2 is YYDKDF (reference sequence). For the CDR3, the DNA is TGTGCCACTAGCACAGGGGTTTCGGGCGAGCAGTACTTC. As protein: CATSTGVSGEQYF.

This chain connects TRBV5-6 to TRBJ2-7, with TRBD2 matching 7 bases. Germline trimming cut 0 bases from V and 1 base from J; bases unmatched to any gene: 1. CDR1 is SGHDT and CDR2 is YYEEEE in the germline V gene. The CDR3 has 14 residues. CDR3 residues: CASSLGGSSYEQYF. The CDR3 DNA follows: TGTGCCAGCAGCTTGGGCGGGAGTTCCTACGAGCAGTACTTC.

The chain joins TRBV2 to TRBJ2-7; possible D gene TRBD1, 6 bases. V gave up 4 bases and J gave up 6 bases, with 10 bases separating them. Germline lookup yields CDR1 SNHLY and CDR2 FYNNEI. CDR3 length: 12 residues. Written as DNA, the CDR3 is TGTGCCAGCAGTGTTACAGGGCGCGAGCAGTACTTC. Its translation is CASSVTGREQYF.

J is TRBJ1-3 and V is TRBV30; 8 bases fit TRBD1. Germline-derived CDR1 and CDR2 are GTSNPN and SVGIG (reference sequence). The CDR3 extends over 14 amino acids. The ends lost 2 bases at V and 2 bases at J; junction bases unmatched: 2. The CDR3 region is CAWSQGAAGNTIYF. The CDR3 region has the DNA TGTGCCTGGAGTCAGGGGGCGGCTGGAAACACCATATATTTT.

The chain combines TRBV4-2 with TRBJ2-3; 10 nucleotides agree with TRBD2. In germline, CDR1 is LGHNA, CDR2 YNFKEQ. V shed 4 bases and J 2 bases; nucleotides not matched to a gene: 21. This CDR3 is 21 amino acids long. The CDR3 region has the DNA TGTGCCAGCAGCCCCGGGGCTTGGTGGGCTAGCGGGAGCCCTGCCACAGATACGCAGTATTTT. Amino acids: CASSPGAWWASGSPATDTQYF.

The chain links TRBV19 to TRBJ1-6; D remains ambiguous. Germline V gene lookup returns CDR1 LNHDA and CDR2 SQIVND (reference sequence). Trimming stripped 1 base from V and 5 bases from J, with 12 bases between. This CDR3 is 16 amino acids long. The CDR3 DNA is TGTGCCAGTAGTATAGGAGGTTACTCAGATAATTCACCCCTCCACTTT. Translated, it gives CASSIGGYSDNSPLHF.

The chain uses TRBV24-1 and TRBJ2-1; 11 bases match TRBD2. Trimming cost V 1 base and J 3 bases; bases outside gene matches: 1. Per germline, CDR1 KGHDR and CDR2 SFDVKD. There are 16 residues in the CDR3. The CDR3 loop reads CATSDFTSGGYNEQFF. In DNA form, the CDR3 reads TGTGCCACCAGTGATTTTACTAGCGGGGGCTACAATGAGCAGTTCTTC.

The CDR3 nucleotides read TGTGCCAGCAGCGCACGGACAGGGGTCTACAATGAGCAGTTCTTC. It yields the protein CASSARTGVYNEQFF. The V and J genes are TRBV9 and TRBJ2-1; the match to TRBD1 covers 9 bases. The trim removed 3 bases at V and 3 bases at J, leaving 4 bases unmatched. The CDR3 length is 15 residues. Germline CDR1 is SGDLS and CDR2 is YYNGEE.